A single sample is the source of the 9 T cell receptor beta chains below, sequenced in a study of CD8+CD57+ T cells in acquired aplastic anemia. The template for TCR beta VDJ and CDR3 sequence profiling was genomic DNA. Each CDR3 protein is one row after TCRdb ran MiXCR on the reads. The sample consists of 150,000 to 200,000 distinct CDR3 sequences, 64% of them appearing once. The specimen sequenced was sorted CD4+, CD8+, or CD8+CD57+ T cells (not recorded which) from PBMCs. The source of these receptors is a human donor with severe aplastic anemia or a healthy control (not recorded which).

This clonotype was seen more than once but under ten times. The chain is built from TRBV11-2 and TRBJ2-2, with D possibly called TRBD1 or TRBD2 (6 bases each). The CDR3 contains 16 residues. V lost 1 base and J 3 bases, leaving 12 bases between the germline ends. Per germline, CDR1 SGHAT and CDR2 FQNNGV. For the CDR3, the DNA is TGTGCCAGCAGCTTAGGTGGGGGGCTCCACACCGGGGAGCTGTTTTTT. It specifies CASSLGGGLHTGELFF. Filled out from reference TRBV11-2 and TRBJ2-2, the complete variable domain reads EAGVAQSPRYKIIEKRQSVAFWCNPISGHATLYWYQQILGQGPKLLIQFQNNGVVDDSQLPKDRFSAERLKGVDSTLKIQPAKLEDSAVYLCASSLGGGLHTGELFFGEGSRLTVL.

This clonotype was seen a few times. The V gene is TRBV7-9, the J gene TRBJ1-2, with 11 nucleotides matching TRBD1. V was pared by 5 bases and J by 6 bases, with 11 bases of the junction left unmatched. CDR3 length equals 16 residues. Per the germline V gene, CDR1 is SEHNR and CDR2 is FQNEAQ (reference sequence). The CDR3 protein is CASSLSGTGGLDGYTF. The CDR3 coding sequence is TGTGCCAGCAGCCTGAGCGGGACAGGGGGTTTGGATGGCTACACCTTC. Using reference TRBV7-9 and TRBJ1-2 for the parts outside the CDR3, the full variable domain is DTGVSQNPRHKITKRGQNVTFRCDPISEHNRLYWYRQTLGQGPEFLTYFQNEAQLEKSRLLSDRFSAERPKGSFSTLEIQRTEQGDSAMYLCASSLSGTGGLDGYTFGSGTRLTVV.

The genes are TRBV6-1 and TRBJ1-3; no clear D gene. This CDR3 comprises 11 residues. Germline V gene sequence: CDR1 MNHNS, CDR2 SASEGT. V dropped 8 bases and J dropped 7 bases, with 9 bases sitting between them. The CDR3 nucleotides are TGTGCCAGCTTCGGGAGGAACACCATATATTTT. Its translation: CASFGRNTIYF.

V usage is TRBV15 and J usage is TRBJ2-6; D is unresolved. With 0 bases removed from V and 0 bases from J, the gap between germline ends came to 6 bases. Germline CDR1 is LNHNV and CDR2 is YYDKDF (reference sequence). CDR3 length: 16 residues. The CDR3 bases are TGTGCCACCAGCAGAGATCAAGGCTCTGGGGCCAACGTCCTGACTTTC. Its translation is CATSRDQGSGANVLTF.

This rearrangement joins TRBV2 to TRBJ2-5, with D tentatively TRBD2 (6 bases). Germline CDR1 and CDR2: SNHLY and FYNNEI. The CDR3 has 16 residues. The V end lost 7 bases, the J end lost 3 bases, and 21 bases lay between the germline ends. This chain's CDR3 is CASTSPEFGGKETQYF. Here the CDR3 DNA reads TGTGCCAGCACCTCGCCGGAGTTTGGGGGGAAAGAGACCCAGTACTTC.

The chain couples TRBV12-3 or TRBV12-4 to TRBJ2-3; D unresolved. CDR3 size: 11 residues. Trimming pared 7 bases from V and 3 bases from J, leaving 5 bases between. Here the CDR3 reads CASTNTDTQYF. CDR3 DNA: TGTGCCAGCACCAATACAGATACGCAGTATTTT.

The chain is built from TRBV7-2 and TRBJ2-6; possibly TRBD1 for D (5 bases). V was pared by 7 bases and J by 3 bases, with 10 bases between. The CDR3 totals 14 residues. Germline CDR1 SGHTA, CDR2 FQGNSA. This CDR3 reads CASTSGYGANVLTF. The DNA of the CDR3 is TGTGCCAGCACCTCAGGGTATGGGGCCAACGTCCTGACTTTC. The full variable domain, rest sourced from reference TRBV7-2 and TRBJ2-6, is GAGVSQSPSNKVTEKGKDVELRCDPISGHTALYWYRQSLGQGLEFLIYFQGNSAPDKSGLPSDRFSAERTGGSVSTLTIQRTQQEDSAVYLCASTSGYGANVLTFGAGSRLTVL.

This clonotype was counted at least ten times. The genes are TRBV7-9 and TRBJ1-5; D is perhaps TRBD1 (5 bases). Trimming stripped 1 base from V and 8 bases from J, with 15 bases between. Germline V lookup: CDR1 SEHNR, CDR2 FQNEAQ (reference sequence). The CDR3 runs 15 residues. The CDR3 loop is CASSLGVSLGEPQHF. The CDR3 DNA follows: TGTGCCAGCAGCTTAGGAGTTTCTCTAGGGGAGCCCCAGCATTTT.

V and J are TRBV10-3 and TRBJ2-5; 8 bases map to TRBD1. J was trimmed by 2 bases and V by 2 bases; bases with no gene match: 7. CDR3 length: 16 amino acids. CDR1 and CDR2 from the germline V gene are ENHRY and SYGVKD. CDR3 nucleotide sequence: TGTGCCATCAGTGAGCACTCCGGGACAGGACAAGAGACCCAGTACTTC. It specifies CAISEHSGTGQETQYF.